The clone carrying this T cell receptor (beta chain) appeared many times. Its target is unknown. This sample is drawn from a study of spatial heterogeneity in lung cancer. As for the study in general: Sequenced were any available follow-up PBMC samples, which had been obtained a median of roughly 23 months after resection. Alpha-chain sequences were consistently detected in smaller numbers than beta-chain sequences. The study, taken as a whole, reports: TCRs found ubiquitously expanded in tumor appeared in blood more at resection than at follow-up.

Germline V gene data show CDR1 as MNHEY and CDR2 as SMNVEV (reference sequence). V lost 7 bases and J 6 bases, leaving 13 bases between the germline ends. The CDR3 consists of 14 residues. Time point noted: blood at routine non-recurrence follow-up after resection. Unsorted tumor, nontumor lung tissue or cryopreserved PBMC supplied the whole RNA. From the 5' RACE reads, TCRdb called clonotypes with MiXCR, one entry per CDR3 protein. The sample comprises around 45,000 distinct CDR3 sequences, approximately 22% of which are singletons, and about 7% rests with the top ten. This TCR was sampled from a female donor with early-stage non-small cell lung cancer. The sample in question was PBMCs, obtained at follow-up. The rearrangement links TRBV27 to TRBJ1-6; possible D gene TRBD1, 5 bases. The DNA for the CDR3 is TGTGCCAGCACCCCGGGACGGACTAATTCACCCCTCCACTTT. Encoded protein: CASTPGRTNSPLHF.